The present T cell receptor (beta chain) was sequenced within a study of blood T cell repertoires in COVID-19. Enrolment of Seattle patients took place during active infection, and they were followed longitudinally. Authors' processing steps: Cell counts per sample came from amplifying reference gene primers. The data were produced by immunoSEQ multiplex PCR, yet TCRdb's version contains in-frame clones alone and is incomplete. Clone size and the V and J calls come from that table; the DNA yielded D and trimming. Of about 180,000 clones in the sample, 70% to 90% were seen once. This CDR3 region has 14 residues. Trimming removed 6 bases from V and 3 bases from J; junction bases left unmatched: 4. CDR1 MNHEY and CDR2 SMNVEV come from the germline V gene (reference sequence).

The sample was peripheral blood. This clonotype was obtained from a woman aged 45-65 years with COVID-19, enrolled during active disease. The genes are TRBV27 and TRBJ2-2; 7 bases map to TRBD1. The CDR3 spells CASSRQGDTGELFF. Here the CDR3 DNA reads TGTGCCAGCAGCAGACAGGGTGACACCGGGGAGCTGTTTTTT.